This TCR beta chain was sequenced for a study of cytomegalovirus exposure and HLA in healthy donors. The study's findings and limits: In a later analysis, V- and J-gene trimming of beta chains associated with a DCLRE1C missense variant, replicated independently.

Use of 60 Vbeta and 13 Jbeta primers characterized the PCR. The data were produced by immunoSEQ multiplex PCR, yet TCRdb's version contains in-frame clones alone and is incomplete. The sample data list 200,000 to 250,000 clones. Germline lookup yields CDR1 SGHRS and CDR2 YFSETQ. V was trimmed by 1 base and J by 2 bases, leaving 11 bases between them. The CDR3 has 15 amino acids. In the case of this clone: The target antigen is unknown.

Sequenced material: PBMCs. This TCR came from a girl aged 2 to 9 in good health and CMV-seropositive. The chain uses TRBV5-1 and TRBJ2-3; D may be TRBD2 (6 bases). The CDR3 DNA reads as TGCGCCAGCAGCTTGAACCTAGCGCACACAGATACGCAGTATTTT. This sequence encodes CASSLNLAHTDTQYF.